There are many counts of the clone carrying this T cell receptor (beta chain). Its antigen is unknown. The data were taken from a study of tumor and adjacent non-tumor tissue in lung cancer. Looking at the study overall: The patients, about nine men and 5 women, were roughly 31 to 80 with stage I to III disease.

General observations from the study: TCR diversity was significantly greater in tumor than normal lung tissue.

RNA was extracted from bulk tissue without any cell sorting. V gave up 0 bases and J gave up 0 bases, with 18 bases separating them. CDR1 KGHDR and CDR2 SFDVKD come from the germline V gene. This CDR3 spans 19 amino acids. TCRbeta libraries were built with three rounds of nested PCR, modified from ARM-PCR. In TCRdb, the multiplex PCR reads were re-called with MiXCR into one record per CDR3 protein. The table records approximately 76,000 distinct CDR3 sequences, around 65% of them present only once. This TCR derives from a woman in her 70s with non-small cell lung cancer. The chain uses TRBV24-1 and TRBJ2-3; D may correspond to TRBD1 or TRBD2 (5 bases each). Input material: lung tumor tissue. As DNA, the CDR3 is TGTGCCACCAGTGATTTGACGGGGCGGACCAAAGGTAGCACAGATACGCAGTATTTT. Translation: CATSDLTGRTKGSTDTQYF.